The source of this TCR beta chain is a study of T cell repertoires in cytomegalovirus infection. Study details: In public TCR beta signatures, there were indications of both CMV infection and matching HLA type. General study results and limits: HLA-C-restricted CMV clonotypes gave the most frequent clonotype in two of eight donors. The cumulative frequency of public TCR beta families distinguished individuals who carried CMV together with the relevant HLA.

One entry per CDR3 protein results from TCRdb running MiXCR on the reads. Here the sample spans roughly 500,000 distinct CDR3 sequences, 42% being singletons. This clonotype has only a few counts. Antigen specificity is unknown. With 6 bases removed from V and 0 bases from J, the gap between germline ends came to 15 bases. This CDR3 has 17 residues. CDR1 and CDR2 from the germline V gene are MNHEY and SMNVEV (reference sequence). The TCR was taken from a human donor in good health (CMV status not recorded). Some clones in this sample may be carry-over from other donors' samples. Sequenced material: cultured PBMCs, taken from culture after CMV antigen stimulation. The chain couples TRBV27 to TRBJ1-6, with D perhaps matching TRBD1 (5 bases). CDR3 nucleotides: TGTGCCAGCAGGGTGAGACGCGACAGCTCCTATAATTCACCCCTCCACTTT. This codes for CASRVRRDSSYNSPLHF.